This T cell receptor (beta chain) originates from a study of Ad26.COV2.S vaccination and SARS-CoV-2 variants. At the level of the study: In the COV1001 trial, the donor was in the Ad26.COV2.S arm. Doses of Ad26.COV2.S were injected into muscle once or twice, 56 days apart. Study-level points and caveats: Spike-specific TCR breadth was greater after Ad26.COV2.S than placebo.

Trimming removed 1 base from V and 2 bases from J; junction bases left unmatched: 11. The CDR3 has 18 residues. CDR1 is LGHNA, CDR2 YNFKEQ, per germline. A note on this clone: Its antigen is still unknown.

The table came from immunoSEQ multiplex PCR; TCRdb's copy has only in-frame clones and leaves some out. The repertoire holds about 680,000 clones, roughly 90% seen once, with approximately 1.5% in the top ten. This sample's treatment: approximately 18 received Ad26.COV2.S at low or high dose, single or two shots; 5 received placebo; per-sample allocation not given. The samples were gathered on day 63 after the first injection of vaccine or placebo. Whoever gave the sample was an adult aged 18-55 years in Boston. This TCR came from a person between 18 and 65 years old who received the Ad26.COV2.S COVID-19 vaccine or a placebo. Sequencing used peripheral blood, obtained in a trial of Ad26.COV2.S vaccine versus placebo. The V and J genes are TRBV4-2 and TRBJ2-3; TRBD2 matches at 8 bases. The CDR3 nucleotides read TGTGCCAGCAGCCAAGCTCCCCCGGTAGCGGGGATCACAGATACGCAGTATTTT. Protein: CASSQAPPVAGITDTQYF.